This entry is about one TCR beta chain. Its binding antigen is unknown. Per-nucleotide qualities are absent, and no much larger clonotype sits a single base away. The sample comes from a study of cytomegalovirus exposure and HLA in healthy donors (dated by TCRdb to about 2017). Context from the whole study: In an earlier analysis of 550 to 750 of the donors, approximately 300 Gb of sequence data and 95 million to 130 million unique TCR beta sequences from some 170 million T cells were reported. Of the approximately 400 genotyped donors, approximately 81% were placed in the genetic ancestry cluster associated with self-reported Caucasian donors. Besides the first cohort of more than 650 subjects, a separate validation cohort made up of about 120 different subjects was used. The number of donors typed differed by locus, with roughly 620-630 for A, B, C, DRB1 and DQB1, 522 for DQA1, over 600 for DPA1, and under 490 for DPB1. Several DR-DQ haplotypes were handled as single units for association and clustering because linkage in the cohort was strong. Every repertoire in the discovery cohort had been generated on one and the same sequencing platform. The study profiled the T cell repertoires of more than 500 subjects by immunosequencing and related them to cytomegalovirus serostatus. On average, around 200,000 unique TCR beta nucleotide sequences were sequenced per donor among about 400 genotyped donors of the cohort, with 15% to 20% of those sequences being non-productive. To predict cytomegalovirus infection status, the study brought together high-throughput TCR immunosequencing, statistical association of individual TCRs with disease status, and machine learning. An earlier analysis of about 600 of the donors used high-throughput TCR beta sequencing to judge whether each TCR beta V gene segment behaved as functional or pseudogenic. The study aimed to test whether signatures of past pathogen exposure could be identified by cataloging public T cell receptors. Donor age, sex, ethnicity and CMV serostatus were compiled alongside the repertoire data. An early release that covered about 600 HLA-typed donors contained 250 to 350 gigabases of sequencing data and 65 million to 100 million unique TCR sequences. A later genetic analysis took genome-wide SNP genotypes for about 55% of the 666 donors and used that subset as a discovery cohort. To study patterns of TCR occurrence, a later analysis re-analyzed previously published TCR beta repertoires from 500 to 850 donors and added high-resolution HLA genotyping. In the later analysis, no new phenotypic data were used to find candidate immune exposures; instead, reliance was placed on TCR beta sequences and their occurrence across donors. Both class I and class II loci were covered by HLA typing, at four-digit resolution. Summary of the overall study and its limitations: Because HLA typing was missing for some donors at each locus, association tests included only the typed subset. A later genetic analysis reported fewer N-insertions in productive TCRs among donors in an Asian-associated ancestry cluster than the 666-donor mean. Broadly in line with IMGT annotations, most TCR beta V segments showed up in productive rearrangements about 87% or about 30% of the time in an earlier analysis of several hundred of the donors. A total of roughly 160 TCR beta chains were listed by the study as associated with cytomegalovirus. A further reported finding was that TCR beta sequences accurately predicted the HLA-A and HLA-B alleles for most subjects in the first cohort. Three of the identified cytomegalovirus-associated TCR beta chains were confirmed in vitro to be specific for cytomegalovirus antigens. Sequencing depth was assumed to be roughly uniform across donors in the presence/absence analyses, though that assumption may not hold. CMV serostatus was the only immune exposure information available for the cohort. The cohort was sequenced for TCR beta chains only, and without alpha or paired-chain data the features that could be detected were limited. In a later genetic analysis, a missense DCLRE1C variant was associated with V-gene and J-gene trimming of TCR beta chains, and the association was replicated in an independent cohort. Most CMV-associated TCR beta chains appeared to be HLA-restricted in a later analysis, and the HLA associations seemed to be driven largely by CMV exposure. While some public TCRs were present in many individuals, most TCR sequences turned up only very rarely across donors. A cluster of highly shared sequence variants was judged likely to be a technical artifact of the sequencing pipeline. The authors suggested that the approach could potentially be generalized to other disease states and immunological phenotypes. Linkage disequilibrium might explain the correlated functional status among segregating V segments, but an unknown experimental factor could not be ruled out. Some IMGT-functional V segments, including TRBV6-2 and TRBV6-3, could not be distinguished by the 87-base-pair reads and were therefore excluded. Strong co-occurrence of HLA alleles, especially DR and DQ, made assigning TCR associations to individual alleles difficult. In both the original and validation cohorts, the classifier was reported to diagnose cytomegalovirus status with high specificity and sensitivity. In a later analysis, several top co-occurrence clusters were reported to appear linked to parvovirus B19, influenza, CMV and Epstein-Barr virus. In a later analysis, HLA-associated TCR beta chains were found to be more clonally expanded and to have lower generation probabilities than equally common non-associated chains. Because counts were too low, seventeen rarely observed V segments, including chromosome 9 orphons, were excluded from the earlier analysis of 587 of the donors. In a later analysis, TCR association rates were found to vary across HLA loci, with the most associated TCRs seen for DRB1 alleles and the fewest for HLA-C alleles. Specific HLA alleles were associated with 15,000 to 20,000 TCR beta sequences at a false discovery rate of 0.05 in a later analysis.

The cohort consisted of fewer than 700 healthy bone marrow donors. Cohort members were all nominally healthy when sampled, although unrecorded immune exposures were likely present. The donor tested CMV seronegative and was one of the 352 seronegative cohort members. Every donor gave a peripheral blood sample, and the peripheral blood mononuclear cells from that sample were used for TCR beta sequencing. Genomic DNA was extracted from the blood cell samples with the Qiagen DNeasy Blood Extraction Kit. Library method: the immunoSEQ multiplex PCR assay. A mixture of 60 forward primers for TCR Vbeta segments and 13 reverse primers for TCR Jbeta segments was used in the multiplex PCR. The CDR3 region of rearranged TCR beta genes was amplified from genomic DNA by a multiplex PCR assay. The Illumina HiSeq System was used to sequence the amplified TCR beta libraries as 87-base-pair reads. As for how the authors treated the data: A later analysis tallied roughly 78 million unique TCR beta chains across the 700 or so repertoires, and some 12 million of those chains were shared by two or more donors. Raw reads were error-corrected and collapsed into unique sequences with a nearest-neighbor algorithm that merged closely related sequences to remove PCR and sequencing errors. Alignment of CDR3 sequences to IMGT reference sequences was used to assign V, D and J gene segments. For a sequence to be retained, at least a six-nucleotide match to both a V gene segment and a J gene segment was required. Rearrangements were called productive when the CDR3 lacked stop codons and stayed in frame with V and J; all others were non-productive. Following IMGT convention, CDR3 was defined as the stretch from the second conserved V-encoded cysteine to the conserved J-encoded phenylalanine. Sequences without an unambiguous match to a single V gene segment were excluded from the earlier analysis of 500 to 700 of the donors. In an earlier analysis of more than 500 of the donors, a V segment was called functional when productive rearrangements were above 56.7%, and segregating when the standard deviation between donors exceeded 5%. To diagnose cytomegalovirus status from the catalog of TCR beta chain sequences, a statistical classification framework was built. In a later analysis, TCR nucleotide sequences were compared against IMGT/GENE-DB human TR gene sequences so that V and J genes could be assigned. Using the TCRdist pipeline, a later analysis assigned CDR3 sequences along with most-parsimonious VDJ recombination scenarios. In a later analysis, each TCR beta chain was defined by its CDR3 amino acid sequence together with its V-gene family, and reads lacking a unique V-gene family were excluded. As a way to deal with suspected cross-contamination and a sequencing artifact, a later analysis dropped approximately 590 nucleotide sequences that were highly shared and had low generation probability. In a later analysis, a clonal expansion index for each public chain was calculated from normalized within-repertoire ranks of inferred template counts. Generation probabilities in a later analysis came from a VDJ recombination model fitted to out-of-frame rearrangements, and those results were checked against IGoR. In a later analysis, hypergeometric tests were used to score TCR-TCR, TCR-HLA and TCR-CMV co-occurrence, with a repertoire-size bias correction applied to TCR pairs. A later analysis estimated false discovery rates by permuting HLA or CMV assignments 20 times. In a later analysis, co-occurring TCRs were grouped with DBSCAN, and TCRdist sequence similarity was added when clustering was performed within HLA-allele-positive subsets. For co-occurrence clustering, repertoires with fewer than 30,000 or more than 120,000 public chains were excluded, along with several repertoires with anomalous nucleotide sharing. This immuneACCESS table, as held by TCRdb, lists in-frame sequences with V and J called but not all clones. Of the missing ones, under half trace to an unresolved V gene in checked studies; the others have no known cause. The DNA was the basis for D and trimming; V, J and clone size are from that table. The sample profile shows roughly 100,000 clones; approximately 72% of them were found once. The ten largest clones capture 1.3% of the sample.

There are 15 amino acids in the CDR3, from cysteine to phenylalanine inclusive. The DNA shown is the 45-base CDR3, in frame from base 1. The trim is 4 bases for V and 1 base for J, with a gap of 11 bases between the germline ends. The germline V gene supplies CDR1 SNHLY and CDR2 FYNNEI. Sequenced input: PBMCs. This receptor chain uses TRBV2 and TRBJ1-5, with an unclear D gene assignment. The sequence came from a man aged 30 to 45 in good health and CMV-seronegative. The CDR3 reads CASSVAGFSNQPQHF. The DNA is as follows: TGTGCCAGCAGTGTAGCCGGGTTCAGCAATCAGCCCCAGCATTTT.